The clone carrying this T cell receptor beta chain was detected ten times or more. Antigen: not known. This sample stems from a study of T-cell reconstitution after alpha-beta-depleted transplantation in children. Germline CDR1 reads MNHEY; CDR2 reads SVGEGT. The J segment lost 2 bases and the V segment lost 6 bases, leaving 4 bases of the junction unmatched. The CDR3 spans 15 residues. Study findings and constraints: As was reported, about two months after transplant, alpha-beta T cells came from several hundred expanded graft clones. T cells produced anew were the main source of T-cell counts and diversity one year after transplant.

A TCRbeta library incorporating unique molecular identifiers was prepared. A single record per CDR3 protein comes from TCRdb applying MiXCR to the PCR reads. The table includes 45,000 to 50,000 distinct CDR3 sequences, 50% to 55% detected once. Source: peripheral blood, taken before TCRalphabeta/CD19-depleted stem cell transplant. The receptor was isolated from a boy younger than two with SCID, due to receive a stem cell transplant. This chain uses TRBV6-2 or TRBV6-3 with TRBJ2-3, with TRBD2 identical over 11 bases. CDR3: CASRTGLAATDTQYF. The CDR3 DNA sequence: TGTGCCAGCAGGACGGGACTAGCGGCCACAGATACGCAGTATTTT.